This TCR beta chain was retrieved from a study of radiation and T cells in renal cell carcinoma. Overall study findings and caveats: Top tumor clonotypes rose in blood 2 weeks post-radiation, then contracted.

As to this clone: What it recognizes is unknown.

The CDR3 contains 15 residues. V lost 0 bases and J 4 bases, leaving 10 bases between the germline ends. From germline, CDR1 is SGDLS and CDR2 YYNGEE. This sample's time point: blood 2 weeks post-SBRT. The sample's treatment: 15 Gy SBRT to primary tumor, nephrectomy 4 weeks later. This table comes from immunoSEQ multiplex PCR, and its TCRdb copy is limited to in-frame clones, with some not included. The table lists 70,000 to 90,000 clones, roughly 85% of them singletons. This rearrangement joins TRBV9 to TRBJ1-4; D gene unclear. This sequence originates from a woman between 45 and 60 years old with renal cell carcinoma. The material was blood, obtained from a patient whose treatment included radiotherapy and nephrectomy. CDR3 protein: CASSVAPGRNEKLFF. The CDR3 DNA is TGTGCCAGCAGCGTAGCACCCGGACGTAATGAAAAACTGTTTTTT.